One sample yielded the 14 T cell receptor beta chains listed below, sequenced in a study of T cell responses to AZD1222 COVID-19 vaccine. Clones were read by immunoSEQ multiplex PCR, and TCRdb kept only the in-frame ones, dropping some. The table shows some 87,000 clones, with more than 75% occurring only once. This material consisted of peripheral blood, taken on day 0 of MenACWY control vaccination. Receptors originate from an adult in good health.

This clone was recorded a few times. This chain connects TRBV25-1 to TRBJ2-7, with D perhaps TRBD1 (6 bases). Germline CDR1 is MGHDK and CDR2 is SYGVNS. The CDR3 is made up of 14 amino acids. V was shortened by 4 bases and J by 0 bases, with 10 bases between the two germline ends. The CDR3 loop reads CASSATGTSYEQYF. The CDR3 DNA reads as TGTGCCAGCAGTGCAACAGGGACCTCCTACGAGCAGTACTTC.

The CDR3 nucleotides read TGTGCCAGCAGCTTTAAATCGGACACTGAAGCTTTCTTT. Its protein product is CASSFKSDTEAFF. The chain uses TRBV7-3 and TRBJ1-1; the D is unclear. The V gene lost 3 bases and the J gene lost 3 bases, with 8 bases spanning the gap. Germline V gene sequence: CDR1 SGHTA, CDR2 FQGTGA. This CDR3 contains 13 residues.

CDR3 sequence (DNA): TGTGCCAGCAGTAGGACAGGGGGTACCTACGAGCAGTACTTC. Its translation is CASSRTGGTYEQYF. The V call is TRBV25-1, the J call TRBJ2-7; the match to TRBD1 covers 10 bases. The junction had 3 bases not matched to a gene; V was cut back by 5 bases and J by 2 bases. The CDR3 consists of 14 residues. Germline values: CDR1 MGHDK, CDR2 SYGVNS.

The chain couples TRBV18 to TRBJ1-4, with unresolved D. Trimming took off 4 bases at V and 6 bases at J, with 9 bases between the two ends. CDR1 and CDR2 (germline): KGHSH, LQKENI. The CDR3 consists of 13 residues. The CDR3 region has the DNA TGTGCCAGCTCACGCGATAGGGATGAAAAACTGTTTTTT. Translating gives CASSRDRDEKLFF.

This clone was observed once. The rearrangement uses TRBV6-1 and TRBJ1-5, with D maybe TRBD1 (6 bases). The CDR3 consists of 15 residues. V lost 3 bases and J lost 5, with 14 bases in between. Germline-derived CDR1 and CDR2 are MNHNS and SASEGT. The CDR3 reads CASSEGANGYQPQHF. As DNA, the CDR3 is TGTGCCAGCAGTGAGGGGGCGAACGGGTATCAGCCCCAGCATTTT.

The CDR3 loop reads CASSTTSSGNTIYF. DNA for the CDR3: TGTGCCAGCAGCACGACCAGCTCTGGAAACACCATATATTTT. The chain uses TRBV7-9 and TRBJ1-3; the D is unclear. V was pared by 5 bases and J by 0 bases, with 8 bases between. This CDR3 is 14 amino acids long. Germline lookup yields CDR1 SEHNR and CDR2 FQNEAQ (reference sequence).

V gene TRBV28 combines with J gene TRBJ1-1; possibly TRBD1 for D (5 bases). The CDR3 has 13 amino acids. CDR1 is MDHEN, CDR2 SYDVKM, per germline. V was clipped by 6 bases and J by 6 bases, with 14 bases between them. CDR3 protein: CASSVVGVAEAFF. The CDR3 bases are TGTGCCAGCAGCGTGGTGGGGGTGGCTGAAGCTTTCTTT.

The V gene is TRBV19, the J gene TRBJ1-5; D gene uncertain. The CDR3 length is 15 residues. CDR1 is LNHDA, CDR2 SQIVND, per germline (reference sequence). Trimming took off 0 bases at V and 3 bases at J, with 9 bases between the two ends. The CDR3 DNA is TGTGCCAGTAGTATAGATTCCGGAAACAATCAGCCCCAGCATTTT. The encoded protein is CASSIDSGNNQPQHF.

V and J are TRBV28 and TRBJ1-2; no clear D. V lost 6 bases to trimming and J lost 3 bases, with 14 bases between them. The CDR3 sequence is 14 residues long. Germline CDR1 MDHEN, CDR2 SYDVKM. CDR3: CASSPFEPDYGYTF. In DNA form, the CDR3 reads TGTGCCAGCAGCCCCTTTGAACCCGACTATGGCTACACCTTC.

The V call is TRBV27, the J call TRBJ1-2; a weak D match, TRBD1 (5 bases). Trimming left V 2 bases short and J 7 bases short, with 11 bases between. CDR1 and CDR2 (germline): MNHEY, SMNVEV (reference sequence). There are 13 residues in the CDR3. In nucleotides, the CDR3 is TGTGCCAGCAGTTTAGAGAGGGGTGGTGGCTACACCTTC. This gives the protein CASSLERGGGYTF.

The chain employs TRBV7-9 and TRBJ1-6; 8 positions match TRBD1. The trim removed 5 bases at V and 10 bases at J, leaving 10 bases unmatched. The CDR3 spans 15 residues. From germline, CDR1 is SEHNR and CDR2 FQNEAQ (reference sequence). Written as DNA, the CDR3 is TGTGCCAGCAGCACCGGACAGGGAGTAAGGTCACCCCTCCACTTT. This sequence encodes CASSTGQGVRSPLHF.

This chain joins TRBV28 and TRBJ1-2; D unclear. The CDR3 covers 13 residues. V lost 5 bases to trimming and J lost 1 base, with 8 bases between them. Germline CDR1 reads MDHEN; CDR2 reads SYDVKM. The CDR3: CASSHRVNYGYTF. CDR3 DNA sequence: TGTGCCAGCAGTCATCGGGTTAACTATGGCTACACCTTC.

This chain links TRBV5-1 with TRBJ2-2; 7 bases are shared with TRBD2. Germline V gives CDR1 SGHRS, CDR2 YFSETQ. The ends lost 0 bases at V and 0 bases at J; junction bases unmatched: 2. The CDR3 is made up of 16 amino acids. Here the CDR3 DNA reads TGCGCCAGCAGCTTGGTAGCGGGCGCGAACACCGGGGAGCTGTTTTTT. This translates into CASSLVAGANTGELFF.

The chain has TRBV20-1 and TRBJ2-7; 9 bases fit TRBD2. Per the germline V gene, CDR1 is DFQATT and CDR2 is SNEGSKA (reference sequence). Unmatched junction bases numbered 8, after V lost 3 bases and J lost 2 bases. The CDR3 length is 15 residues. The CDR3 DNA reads TGCAGTGCTAGTATCAGAACTAGCGGGCCCTACGAGCAGTACTTC. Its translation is CSASIRTSGPYEQYF.